Shown below are 25 T cell receptor beta chains from a single sample sequenced in a study of blood T cell repertoires in COVID-19. Sequenced by immunoSEQ multiplex PCR; TCRdb stores in-frame clones only, minus some. The sample holds just under 40,000 clones; just under 95% are singletons and the top ten take 4.1%. What was sequenced was peripheral blood. The receptors were sampled from a human donor with active COVID-19. The donor label of this sample is uncertain.

This chain joins TRBV18 and TRBJ2-5; D remains unclear. Germline assignment: CDR1 KGHSH and CDR2 LQKENI. The V end lost 6 bases, the J end lost 2 bases, and 16 bases lay between the germline ends. The CDR3 consists of 15 residues. CDR3 region: CASSASLTGQETQYF. The CDR3, as DNA: TGTGCCAGCTCCGCATCATTAACGGGTCAAGAGACCCAGTACTTC. Full variable domain (outside the CDR3, taken from reference TRBV18 and TRBJ2-5): NAGVMQNPRHLVRRRGQEARLRCSPMKGHSHVYWYRQLPEEGLKFMVYLQKENIIDESGMPKERFSAEFPKEGPSILRIQQVVRGDSAAYFCASSASLTGQETQYFGPGTRLLVL.

The J gene is TRBJ2-1, the V gene TRBV5-8; D gene uncertain. CDR1 is SGHTS, CDR2 YDEGEE, per germline. V was pared by 6 bases and J by 0 bases, with 7 bases between. This CDR3 spans 13 amino acids. The CDR3 sequence is CASTYSSYNEQFF. For the CDR3, the DNA is TGTGCCAGCACCTATAGCTCCTACAATGAGCAGTTCTTC.

This clone was detected only once. This chain joins TRBV19 and TRBJ2-7, with D possibly matching TRBD1 (6 bases). The V gene's germline CDR1 is LNHDA and CDR2 SQIVND (reference sequence). Trimming took 0 bases from V and 3 from J, leaving 12 bases between them. The CDR3 consists of 15 residues. The CDR3 loop reads CASSIEGTGRYEQYF. The CDR3 DNA reads as TGTGCCAGTAGTATAGAGGGAACAGGGCGCTACGAGCAGTACTTC. The complete variable domain, with remaining parts taken from reference TRBV19 and TRBJ2-7, reads DGGITQSPKYLFRKEGQNVTLSCEQNLNHDAMYWYRQDPGQGLRLIYYSQIVNDFQKGDIAEGYSVSREKKESFPLTVTSAQKNPTAFYLCASSIEGTGRYEQYFGPGTRLTVT.

The chain links TRBV5-1 to TRBJ1-6; maybe TRBD1 (6 bases). V lost 4 bases, J lost 10 bases, and 18 bases lay in between. CDR1 and CDR2 from the germline V gene are SGHRS and YFSETQ. CDR3 length: 15 residues. The CDR3 DNA reads as TGCGCCAGCAGCAGAGAAACAGGGTCGGGCTCACCCCTCCACTTT. Translation gives CASSRETGSGSPLHF.

This clone was recorded only once. This sequence joins TRBV4-1 and TRBJ2-5; D gene unclear. The ends were cut back, 0 bases at V and 0 bases at J, with 8 bases in the middle. Germline assignment: CDR1 MGHRA and CDR2 YSYEKL. The CDR3 consists of 15 residues. This CDR3 reads CASSQEGSNQETQYF. The DNA of the CDR3 is TGCGCCAGCAGCCAAGAGGGCAGCAACCAAGAGACCCAGTACTTC.

In nucleotides, the CDR3 is TGTGCCAGCAGCGTCCCTGAGCGGGTCCTAATCACTAGCACAGATACGCAGTATTTT. Translating gives CASSVPERVLITSTDTQYF. V usage is TRBV7-8 and J usage is TRBJ2-3; the D gene is possibly TRBD2 (6 bases). V was trimmed by 5 bases and J by 0 bases, leaving 24 bases between them. The germline V gene has CDR1 SGHVS and CDR2 FQNEAQ. The CDR3 spans 19 residues.

The gene calls are TRBV29-1 and TRBJ2-3; 14 bases map to TRBD2. Germline V gives CDR1 SQVTM, CDR2 ANQGSEA. The CDR3 has 16 amino acids. Losses at the gene ends were 7 bases for V and 5 bases for J; bases not matched to a gene: 11. CDR3 protein: CSGRLAGGPVGDTQYF. CDR3 nucleotides: TGCAGCGGAAGACTAGCGGGAGGGCCTGTTGGAGATACGCAGTATTTT.

The rearrangement uses TRBV5-1 and TRBJ2-2, with 8 bases matching TRBD1. Unmatched junction bases numbered 5, after V lost 4 bases and J lost 6 bases. The CDR3 consists of 14 residues. Germline V gives CDR1 SGHRS, CDR2 YFSETQ. This CDR3 reads CASSIGQGAGELFF. The CDR3 DNA follows: TGCGCCAGCAGCATTGGACAGGGAGCCGGGGAGCTGTTTTTT.

The chain recombines TRBV3-1 (or the pseudogene TRBV3-2) with TRBJ2-2; 13 nucleotides agree with TRBD2. This CDR3 comprises 15 residues. The germline CDR1 and CDR2 sequences are LGHDT and YNNKEL (reference sequence). V lost 6 bases and J lost 4; bases outside the gene matches: 2. CDR3 loop: CASRGTSGATGELFF. CDR3 DNA: TGTGCCAGCAGAGGGACTAGCGGGGCCACCGGGGAGCTGTTTTTT.

Notes on this clone: The DNA is omitted, as the CDR3 cannot be located on it reliably, and the CDR3 follows TCRdb's listing. The V gene is TRBV19, the J gene TRBJ2-1; the table's D call TRBD2 went unverified against the DNA. The germline CDR1 and CDR2 sequences are LNHDA and SQIVND (reference sequence). The CDR3 is 14 amino acids in total, end residues counted. The CDR3 reads CASTSGLAYNEQFF.

The CDR3 DNA is TGTGCCAGCAGCTTAGGCGACAGCTACGAGCAGTACTTC. Translation gives CASSLGDSYEQYF. V is TRBV11-2 and J is TRBJ2-7; D is perhaps TRBD1 (5 bases). V lost 1 base, J lost 3 bases, and 7 bases lay in between. Germline CDR1 is SGHAT and CDR2 is FQNNGV. The CDR3 sequence is 13 residues long. Combining the CDR3 with reference TRBV11-2 and TRBJ2-7 gives the whole variable domain EAGVAQSPRYKIIEKRQSVAFWCNPISGHATLYWYQQILGQGPKLLIQFQNNGVVDDSQLPKDRFSAERLKGVDSTLKIQPAKLEDSAVYLCASSLGDSYEQYFGPGTRLTVT.

The chain is built from TRBV6-5 and TRBJ2-1; weak D call: TRBD2 (5 bases). The germline V gene encodes CDR1 MNHEY and CDR2 SVGAGI. Trimming left V 11 bases short and J 6 bases short, with 23 bases between. The CDR3 is 15 residues long. CDR3 sequence reads: CAGGLGLGGFNEQFF. The CDR3 bases are TGTGCCGGCGGACTCGGACTGGGCGGGTTCAATGAGCAGTTCTTC.

This clone was seen a single time. This chain connects TRBV19 to TRBJ2-7, with D perhaps matching TRBD2 (6 bases). CDR3 size: 14 residues. Germline V gene sequence: CDR1 LNHDA, CDR2 SQIVND (reference sequence). V was pared by 7 bases and J by 3 bases, with 16 bases between. The CDR3 sequence: CASTRGSGNYEQYF. In DNA form, the CDR3 reads TGTGCCAGTACCCGGGGTAGCGGTAACTACGAGCAGTACTTC.

The V gene is TRBV9, the J gene TRBJ2-1; TRBD1 matches 9 bases. The CDR3 is made up of 14 amino acids. V lost 4 bases, J lost 8 bases, and 7 bases stayed unmatched. The germline CDR1 and CDR2 sequences are SGDLS and YYNGEE. DNA for the CDR3: TGTGCCAGCAGCCCCCGGGACAGGGCCGATGAGCAGTTCTTC. Protein: CASSPRDRADEQFF.

This clone has just one count. V usage is TRBV6-5 and J usage is TRBJ2-3, with a tentative D call TRBD2 (7 bases). The CDR3 length is 15 residues. Germline CDR1 is MNHEY and CDR2 is SVGAGI. V lost 5 bases, J lost 2 bases, and 14 bases lay in between. CDR3 in amino acids: CASSRGGTNTDTQYF. Here the CDR3 DNA reads TGTGCCAGCAGTAGGGGGGGAACTAACACAGATACGCAGTATTTT.

The gene calls are TRBV27 and TRBJ1-1; 7 bases are shared with TRBD1. CDR1 is MNHEY and CDR2 is SMNVEV in the germline V gene (reference sequence). V lost 5 bases, J lost 5 bases, and 14 bases stayed unmatched. The CDR3 is 16 amino acids. CDR3 loop: CASSPAQRGHRTEAFF. The CDR3 nucleotides are TGTGCCAGCAGTCCGGCGCAGAGGGGGCACAGGACTGAAGCTTTCTTT.

V gene TRBV20-1 combines with J gene TRBJ1-2; D not certain. The germline V gene has CDR1 DFQATT and CDR2 SNEGSKA (reference sequence). V was cut by 3 bases and J by 4 bases, with 6 bases left in between. There are 11 residues in the CDR3. The CDR3, as DNA: TGCAGTGCTAGCCCGAGCTATGGCTACACCTTC. Residues: CSASPSYGYTF.

The V and J genes are TRBV6-1 and TRBJ2-7, with D possibly being TRBD1 (6 bases). Trimming removed 3 bases at V and 2 bases at J, with 17 bases between. This CDR3 comprises 16 residues. Germline V gives CDR1 MNHNS, CDR2 SASEGT. The CDR3 region has the DNA TGTGCCAGCAGTGAGGGGCAATGGACAGCCACCTACGAGCAGTACTTC. This translates into CASSEGQWTATYEQYF.

The V gene is TRBV5-4, the J gene TRBJ2-5; a possible D gene is TRBD2 (5 bases). The CDR3 length is 13 residues. Germline lookup yields CDR1 SGHNT and CDR2 YYREEE (reference sequence). V was cut by 4 bases and J by 2 bases, with 9 bases left in between. The CDR3 DNA follows: TGTGCCAGCAGCCGGACGGGACAAGAGACCCAGTACTTC. Its protein product is CASSRTGQETQYF.

The chain's CDR3 is CASSYVAGSTEAFF. The CDR3 DNA reads as TGTGCCAGCAGTTACGTGGCGGGGAGCACTGAAGCTTTCTTT. This chain joins TRBV6-2 or TRBV6-3 and TRBJ1-1; no clear D gene. V was trimmed by 2 bases and J by 4 bases, leaving 11 bases between them. Germline CDR1 is MNHEY and CDR2 is SVGEGT. There are 14 residues in the CDR3.

The V and J genes are TRBV24-1 and TRBJ2-3, with 9 bases lining up with TRBD1. Germline assignment: CDR1 KGHDR and CDR2 SFDVKD. Trimming at V came to 10 bases and at J to 2 bases, leaving 9 bases not matched to a gene. The CDR3 has 15 residues. The CDR3 coding sequence is TGTGCCACTGGGCCGGGACAGGGAACCACAGATACGCAGTATTTT. This gives the protein CATGPGQGTTDTQYF.

V usage is TRBV5-1 and J usage is TRBJ2-2; D is undetermined. Germline lookup yields CDR1 SGHRS and CDR2 YFSETQ. CDR3 size: 11 residues. Trimming pared 5 bases from V and 8 bases from J, leaving 7 bases between. CDR3 amino acids: CASRAGGELFF. Here the CDR3 DNA reads TGCGCCAGCAGAGCCGGGGGGGAGCTGTTTTTT.

The rearrangement links TRBV28 to TRBJ2-3, with D hard to call. Germline-derived CDR1 and CDR2 are MDHEN and SYDVKM. The CDR3 extends over 13 amino acids. V was cut by 6 bases and J by 0 bases, with 7 bases left in between. CDR3 sequence (DNA): TGTGCCAGCAGGCAGGATAGCACAGATACGCAGTATTTT. It codes for CASRQDSTDTQYF.

The chain is built from TRBV5-1 and TRBJ1-3; D is unresolved. CDR1 is SGHRS, CDR2 YFSETQ, per germline. V was clipped by 1 base and J by 4 bases, with 9 bases between them. This CDR3 is 14 amino acids long. The CDR3 nucleotides are TGCGCCAGCAGCTTGACGGGATTAGGAAACACCATATATTTT. It encodes CASSLTGLGNTIYF.

This clone was observed a few times. The genes are TRBV10-2 and TRBJ2-7; maybe TRBD2 (5 bases). Germline V gene lookup returns CDR1 WSHSY and CDR2 SAAADI. Trimming cost V 5 bases and J 7 bases, with 12 bases left between them. The CDR3 is made up of 12 amino acids. The CDR3 loop reads CASSSGAGEQYF. The CDR3 DNA reads TGCGCCAGCAGTAGCGGAGCCGGGGAGCAGTACTTC.